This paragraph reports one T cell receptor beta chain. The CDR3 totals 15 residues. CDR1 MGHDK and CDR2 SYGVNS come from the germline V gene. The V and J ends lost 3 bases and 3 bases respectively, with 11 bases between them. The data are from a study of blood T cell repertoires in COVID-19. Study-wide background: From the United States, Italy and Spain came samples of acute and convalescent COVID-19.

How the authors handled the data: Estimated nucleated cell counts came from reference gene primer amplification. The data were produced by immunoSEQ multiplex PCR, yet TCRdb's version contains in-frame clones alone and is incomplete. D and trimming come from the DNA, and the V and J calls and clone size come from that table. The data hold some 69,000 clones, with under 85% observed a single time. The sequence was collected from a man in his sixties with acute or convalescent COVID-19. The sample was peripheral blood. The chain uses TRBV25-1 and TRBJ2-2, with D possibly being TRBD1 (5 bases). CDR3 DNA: TGTGCCAGCAGTGATCCCGCAGGGTACACCGGGGAGCTGTTTTTT. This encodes CASSDPAGYTGELFF.